Listed here is a single TCR beta chain. Clones were read by immunoSEQ multiplex PCR, and TCRdb kept only the in-frame ones, dropping some. The table lists nearly 1,000,000 clones, about three quarters of them singletons. This entry comes from a study of shared clonotypes between healthy human individuals. The CDR3 totals 15 residues. Per the germline V gene, CDR1 is SNHLY and CDR2 is FYNNEI. V shed 5 bases and J 6 bases; nucleotides not matched to a gene: 8. This chain links TRBV2 with TRBJ1-5, with 9 bases fitting TRBD1. The clonotype was recovered from a man younger than 35 in good health. Specimen: memory CD4+ T cells sorted from blood. Subset denoted: CD45RA-negative fraction. The CDR3 region is CASSPRDRDFQPQHF. CDR3 coding DNA: TGTGCCAGCAGTCCCCGGGACAGGGACTTTCAGCCCCAGCATTTT.